The 21 T cell receptor beta chains below were found in one sample sequenced in a study of T-cell reconstitution after alpha-beta-depleted transplantation in children. Using unique molecular identifiers, the investigators prepared the TCRbeta library. One entry per CDR3 protein results from TCRdb running MiXCR on the PCR reads. Among about 640,000 distinct CDR3 sequences, approximately 16% were seen once, and the ten largest hold approximately 1%. The specimen was PBMCs from the stem cell graft donor, collected from the stem cell graft. The receptors derive from a human donor who donated a stem cell graft to a child with acute myeloid leukemia.

This clonotype was seen a few times. This chain connects TRBV7-2 to TRBJ2-5; D is ambiguous. Germline V CDR1 and CDR2: SGHTA, FQGNSA. V was trimmed by 4 bases and J by 1 base, leaving 10 bases between them. CDR3 length equals 14 residues. In DNA, the CDR3 is TGTGCCAGCAGCTCCGGACGGATCCAAGAGACCCAGTACTTC. As protein: CASSSGRIQETQYF. The full variable domain, rest sourced from reference TRBV7-2 and TRBJ2-5, is GAGVSQSPSNKVTEKGKDVELRCDPISGHTALYWYRQSLGQGLEFLIYFQGNSAPDKSGLPSDRFSAERTGGSVSTLTIQRTQQEDSAVYLCASSSGRIQETQYFGPGTRLLVL.

This clonotype was picked up many times. The J gene is TRBJ1-1, the V gene TRBV20-1, with 7 bases fitting TRBD1. In germline, CDR1 is DFQATT, CDR2 SNEGSKA (reference sequence). V trimming: 8 bases; J trimming: 3 bases; junction bases outside the gene matches: 6. The CDR3 sequence is 12 residues long. DNA for the CDR3: TGCAGTACGGGACAGACGGACACTGAAGCTTTCTTT. It codes for CSTGQTDTEAFF.

This clonotype was counted only a few times. The rearrangement joins TRBV7-9 to TRBJ1-6, with TRBD1 matching over 10 bases. The CDR3 runs 15 residues. CDR1 is SEHNR, CDR2 FQNEAQ, per germline (reference sequence). Unmatched junction bases numbered 6, after V lost 4 bases and J lost 9 bases. The CDR3 bases are TGTGCCAGCAGCTCCAGACGGGACAGGGGTTCACCCCTCCACTTT. Translated, it gives CASSSRRDRGSPLHF.

This clonotype has ten or more counts. The chain joins TRBV28 to TRBJ2-5; 9 bases are shared with TRBD1. The CDR3 is 14 residues long. Germline values: CDR1 MDHEN, CDR2 SYDVKM. J lost 4 bases, V lost 4 bases, and 4 bases had no gene match. CDR3 DNA: TGTGCCAGCAGTTCGGGACAGGGAAGAGAGACCCAGTACTTC. It translates to CASSSGQGRETQYF.

In this sample, this clonotype turned up a few times. V is TRBV7-2 and J is TRBJ2-3; either TRBD1 or TRBD2 may supply D (5 bases each). Germline loops: CDR1 SGHTA, CDR2 FQGNSA. Trimming took 5 bases from V and 0 from J, leaving 15 bases between them. The CDR3 length is 16 residues. Here the CDR3 reads CASSNRYGASTDTQYF. The CDR3 nucleotides are TGTGCCAGCAGCAACCGTTACGGGGCCAGCACAGATACGCAGTATTTT.

Only a few counts were recorded for this clonotype. CDR3 in amino acids: CASSLGQGAVTEAFF. For the CDR3, the DNA is TGCGCCAGCAGTCTGGGACAGGGGGCAGTCACTGAAGCTTTCTTT. The chain combines TRBV5-1 with TRBJ1-1; 12 bases line up with TRBD1. CDR3 size: 15 residues. V gave up 5 bases and J gave up 4 bases; unmatched junction bases: 6. Per germline, CDR1 SGHRS and CDR2 YFSETQ.

This clonotype was recorded many times. This chain uses TRBV20-1 with TRBJ2-7; weak D call: TRBD2 (5 bases). CDR1 and CDR2 from the germline V gene are DFQATT and SNEGSKA (reference sequence). Deletions cut 3 bases from V and 2 bases from J, with 11 bases between. This CDR3 region has 13 residues. The CDR3 sequence is CSASFEGPYEQYV. CDR3 DNA: TGCAGTGCTAGTTTTGAGGGCCCCTACGAGCAGTACGTC.

The sample holds many counts of this clonotype. The rearrangement joins TRBV5-1 to TRBJ2-1, with D perhaps TRBD2 (5 bases). Germline lookup yields CDR1 SGHRS and CDR2 YFSETQ. CDR3 size: 13 residues. V was cut by 9 bases and J by 9 bases, with 19 bases left in between. CDR3 DNA: TGCGCCACCCGAGCTGAGGGAAACATTGAGCAGTTCTTC. It specifies CATRAEGNIEQFF.

This clonotype turned up a few times. V gene TRBV5-1 combines with J gene TRBJ1-4, with 7 bases fitting TRBD1. The CDR3 loop spans 14 amino acids. Unmatched junction bases numbered 9, after V lost 8 bases and J lost 5 bases. The germline V gene has CDR1 SGHRS and CDR2 YFSETQ. The CDR3, as DNA: TGCGCCAGTCGTTGGGGGGGACAGAATGAAAAACTGTTTTTT. Translated: CASRWGGQNEKLFF.

The table lists this clonotype with many counts. The J gene is TRBJ2-1, the V gene TRBV6-1; no clear D gene. With 0 bases removed from V and 0 bases from J, the gap between germline ends came to 6 bases. Germline V gene lookup returns CDR1 MNHNS and CDR2 SASEGT. CDR3 length: 15 residues. The CDR3 reads CASSEAQASYNEQFF. CDR3 sequence (DNA): TGTGCCAGCAGTGAAGCGCAGGCCTCCTACAATGAGCAGTTCTTC.

There are many counts of this clonotype. This chain connects TRBV5-5 to TRBJ2-5; D gene unclear. V lost 1 base to trimming and J lost 1 base, with 14 bases between them. Germline CDR1 is SGHKS and CDR2 is YYEKEE (reference sequence). The CDR3 totals 16 residues. CDR3 in DNA: TGTGCCAGCAGCTTGTTGACCGGAATAAGCCAAGAGACCCAGTACTTC. Translating it yields CASSLLTGISQETQYF.

The DNA of the CDR3 is TGTGCCAGCAGAAATGTATGGGGGCTAGATACGCAGTATTTT. It encodes CASRNVWGLDTQYF. The V gene is TRBV7-2, the J gene TRBJ2-3, with D maybe TRBD1 (6 bases). This CDR3 comprises 14 residues. The V gene's germline CDR1 is SGHTA and CDR2 FQGNSA. With 6 bases removed from V and 5 bases from J, the gap between germline ends came to 15 bases.

The chain combines TRBV6-2 or TRBV6-3 with TRBJ1-1; D call uncertain. Germline assignment: CDR1 MNHEY and CDR2 SVGEGT. Trimming left V 6 bases short and J 3 bases short, with 17 bases between. CDR3 length: 15 residues. DNA of the CDR3: TGTGCCAGCAGCCCCCTGAGGGAGCGGTACACTGAAGCTTTCTTT. It specifies CASSPLRERYTEAFF.

A few counts support this clonotype. The chain recombines TRBV30 with TRBJ2-7; 7 bases line up with TRBD2. Germline CDR1 is GTSNPN and CDR2 is SVGIG (reference sequence). The CDR3 totals 17 residues. The V segment lost 0 bases and the J segment 6 bases; nucleotides outside the gene matches: 17. The CDR3 DNA follows: TGTGCCTGGAGTGTACGGTCCTGGGGGGGTCCCCAGATCGAGCAGTACTTC. Protein: CAWSVRSWGGPQIEQYF. Looking up the rest from reference TRBV30 and TRBJ2-7 gives the full variable domain: SQTIHQWPATLVQPVGSPLSLECTVEGTSNPNLYWYRQAAGRGLQLLFYSVGIGQISSEVPQNLSASRPQDRQFILSSKKLLLSDSGFYLCAWSVRSWGGPQIEQYFGPGTRLTVT.

The chain links TRBV5-8 to TRBJ2-2; D possibly corresponds to TRBD1 (5 bases). Germline loops: CDR1 SGHTS, CDR2 YDEGEE. Deletions cut 4 bases from V and 1 base from J, with 11 bases between. The CDR3 spans 15 residues. The CDR3 is CASSHQGLNTGELFF. The CDR3 DNA sequence: TGTGCCAGCAGCCATCAGGGCCTGAACACCGGGGAGCTGTTTTTT.

The rearrangement links TRBV6-2 or TRBV6-3 to TRBJ2-7, with D perhaps TRBD1 (6 bases). The CDR3 loop spans 14 amino acids. Per the germline V gene, CDR1 is MNHEY and CDR2 is SVGEGT. Trimming shortened V by 6 bases and J by 2 bases, and 14 bases separated the two germline ends. The CDR3 region is CASRYTGKTYEQYV. CDR3 nucleotide sequence: TGTGCCAGCAGGTACACAGGGAAAACCTACGAGCAGTACGTC.

Many counts were recorded for this clonotype. V usage is TRBV20-1 and J usage is TRBJ2-1; 8 bases fit TRBD1. V shed 6 bases and J 4 bases; nucleotides not matched to a gene: 8. Germline loops: CDR1 DFQATT, CDR2 SNEGSKA (reference sequence). The CDR3 covers 14 residues. The DNA of the CDR3 is TGCAGTGCCGGACAGGGTCTTCAGTACAATGAGCAGTTCTTC. The encoded protein is CSAGQGLQYNEQFF.

This clonotype occurred a few times. The gene calls are TRBV10-3 and TRBJ1-1; TRBD1 agrees at 8 bases. The CDR3 is 15 residues long. V shed 0 bases, J shed 10 bases, and the junction held 10 bases outside the gene matches. From germline, CDR1 is ENHRY and CDR2 SYGVKD. The CDR3 loop is CAISESEDRVWGAFF. The CDR3 bases are TGTGCCATCAGTGAGTCTGAGGACAGGGTATGGGGAGCTTTCTTT.

This clonotype has a count of ten or more. The chain joins TRBV20-1 to TRBJ2-5; tentative D call: TRBD2 (5 bases). Germline assignment: CDR1 DFQATT and CDR2 SNEGSKA (reference sequence). V shed 6 bases and J shed 5 bases, with 19 bases lying between them. The CDR3 is 14 amino acids. CDR3 nucleotide sequence: TGCAGTGCGGGGATACCGGGGAAAAGGGAGACCCAGTACTTC. Its translation: CSAGIPGKRETQYF.

This clonotype was seen ten or more times. The genes are TRBV5-1 and TRBJ2-2, with 9 nucleotides matching TRBD1. V trimming: 3 bases; J trimming: 11 bases; junction bases outside the gene matches: 2. This CDR3 has 12 residues. In germline, CDR1 is SGHRS, CDR2 YFSETQ. The CDR3 DNA is TGCGCCAGCAGCTCGGACAGGGGAGAGCTGTTTTTT. It translates to CASSSDRGELFF.

This rearrangement joins TRBV21-1 to TRBJ2-7; no DNA check was done on the table's D call, TRBD1. TRBV21-1 is a known pseudogene. The CDR3 is 15 residues long. In nucleotides, the CDR3 is TGTGCCAGCAGCAAGGGGGGGGCCAGGTCTAGCGAGCAGTACTTC. Amino acids: CASSKGGARSSEQYF.